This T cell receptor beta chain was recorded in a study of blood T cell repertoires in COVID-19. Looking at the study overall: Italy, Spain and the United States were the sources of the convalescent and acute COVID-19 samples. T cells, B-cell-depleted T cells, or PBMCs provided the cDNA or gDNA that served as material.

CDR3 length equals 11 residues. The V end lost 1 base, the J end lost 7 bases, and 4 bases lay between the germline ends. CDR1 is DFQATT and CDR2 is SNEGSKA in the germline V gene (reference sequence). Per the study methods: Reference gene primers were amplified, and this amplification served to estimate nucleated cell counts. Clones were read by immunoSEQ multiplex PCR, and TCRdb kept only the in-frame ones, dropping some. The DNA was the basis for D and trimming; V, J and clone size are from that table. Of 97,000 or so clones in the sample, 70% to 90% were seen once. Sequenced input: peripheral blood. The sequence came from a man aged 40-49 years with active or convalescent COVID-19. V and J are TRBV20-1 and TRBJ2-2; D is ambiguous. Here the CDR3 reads CSARGGGELFF. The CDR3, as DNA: TGCAGTGCTAGAGGCGGCGGGGAGCTGTTTTTT.